This TCR beta chain was identified in a study of blood T cell repertoires in COVID-19. Study details: PBMCs, B-cell-depleted T cells, or T cells provided the cDNA or gDNA that made up the material.

As originally analysed: Estimates of nucleated cell counts were drawn from the amplification of reference gene primers. The repertoire was sequenced with immunoSEQ multiplex PCR; TCRdb's copy has only in-frame clones and lacks some. V and J calls and clone size are those listed in that table; D and trimming were worked out from the DNA. Of roughly 380,000 clones listed, around nine tenths were seen once; the top ten hold under 1.2%. Participants, about 18 to 90 years old, spanned around 26 US areas. Participants had their cohort set by participant-reported clinical history. The germline V gene has CDR1 MDHEN and CDR2 SYDVKM. With 3 bases removed from V and 0 bases from J, the gap between germline ends came to 12 bases. This CDR3 comprises 16 residues.

The rearrangement uses TRBV28 and TRBJ1-3; D uncertain. Sample: PBMCs or T cells enriched from blood (not recorded which). This clonotype was obtained from a woman in her twenties or thirties who had been exposed to COVID-19. CDR3 sequence (DNA): TGTGCCAGCAGTTTCCCAGGAGGCGCCTCTGGAAACACCATATATTTT. This codes for CASSFPGGASGNTIYF.